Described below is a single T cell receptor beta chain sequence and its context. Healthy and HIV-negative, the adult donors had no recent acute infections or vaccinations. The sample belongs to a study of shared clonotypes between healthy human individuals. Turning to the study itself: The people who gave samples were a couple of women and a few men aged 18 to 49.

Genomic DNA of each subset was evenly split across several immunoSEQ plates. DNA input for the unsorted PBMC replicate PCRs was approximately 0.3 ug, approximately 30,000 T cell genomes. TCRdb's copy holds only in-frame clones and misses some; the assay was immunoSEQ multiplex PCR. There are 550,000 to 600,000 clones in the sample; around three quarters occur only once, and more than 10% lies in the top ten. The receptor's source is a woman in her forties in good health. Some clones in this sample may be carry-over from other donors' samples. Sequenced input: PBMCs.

The CDR3 coding sequence is TGTGCCAGCAGCGCCAGCGGGATCGCGAACAATGAGCAGTTCTTC. Translated: CASSASGIANNEQFF. V is TRBV7-6 and J is TRBJ2-1, with TRBD2 matching over 7 bases. J gave up 5 bases and V 5 bases, and 9 bases lay outside the gene matches. Germline CDR1 and CDR2: SGHVS and FNYEAQ. The CDR3 covers 15 residues.